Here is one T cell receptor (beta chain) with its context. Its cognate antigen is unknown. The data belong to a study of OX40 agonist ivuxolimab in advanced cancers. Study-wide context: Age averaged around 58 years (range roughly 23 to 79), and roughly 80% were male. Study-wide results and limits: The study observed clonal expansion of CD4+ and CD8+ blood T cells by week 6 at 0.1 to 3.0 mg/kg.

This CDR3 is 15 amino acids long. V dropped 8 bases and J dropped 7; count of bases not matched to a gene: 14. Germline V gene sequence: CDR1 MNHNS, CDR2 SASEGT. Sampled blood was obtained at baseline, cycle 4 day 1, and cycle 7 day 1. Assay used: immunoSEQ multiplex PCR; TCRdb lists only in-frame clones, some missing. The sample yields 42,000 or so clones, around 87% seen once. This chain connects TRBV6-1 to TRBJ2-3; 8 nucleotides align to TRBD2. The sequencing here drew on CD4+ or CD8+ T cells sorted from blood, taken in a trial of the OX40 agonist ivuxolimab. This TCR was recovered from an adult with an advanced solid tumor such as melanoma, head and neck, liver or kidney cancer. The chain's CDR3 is CASGSGTSQGHTQYF. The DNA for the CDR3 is TGTGCCAGCGGAAGTGGGACTAGTCAGGGGCATACGCAGTATTTT.